A single sample gave rise to the 23 T cell receptor beta chains below, sequenced in a study of blood T cell repertoires in COVID-19. Using immunoSEQ multiplex PCR, the repertoire was profiled, and TCRdb retains in-frame clones only, with some absent. The sample lists a few hundred thousand clones, approximately 80% occurring once. The source material was peripheral blood. The receptor set was obtained from an elderly woman with acute or convalescent COVID-19.

The rearrangement links TRBV19 to TRBJ2-7; tentative D call: TRBD1 (6 bases). The CDR3 contains 13 residues. The germline gives CDR1 LNHDA, CDR2 SQIVND (reference sequence). V lost 10 bases and J lost 3, with 16 bases in between. CDR3 residues: CATGVGHFYEQYF. Here the CDR3 DNA reads TGTGCCACTGGTGTGGGACACTTCTACGAGCAGTACTTC.

The V gene is TRBV6-6, the J gene TRBJ1-1, with a possible D match to TRBD1 (6 bases). Trimming shortened V by 0 bases and J by 5 bases, and 13 bases separated the two germline ends. The CDR3 extends over 15 amino acids. From germline, CDR1 is MNHNY and CDR2 SVGAGI (reference sequence). The CDR3 is CASSYSMAGETEAFF. The CDR3, as DNA: TGTGCCAGCAGTTACTCGATGGCAGGGGAGACTGAAGCTTTCTTT.

This chain links TRBV27 with TRBJ1-1; tentatively, D is TRBD1 (5 bases). The CDR3 is 14 residues long. V shed 9 bases and J shed 4 bases, with 18 bases lying between them. The germline CDR1 and CDR2 sequences are MNHEY and SMNVEV (reference sequence). CDR3 sequence: CARDSSLGGTEAFF. In DNA, the CDR3 is TGTGCCAGAGATTCTTCTTTGGGGGGCACTGAAGCTTTCTTT.

This clone was seen more than once but under ten times. The chain carries TRBV27 and TRBJ2-1; tentative D call: TRBD1 (5 bases). CDR1 is MNHEY, CDR2 SMNVEV, per germline (reference sequence). V lost 2 bases and J lost 7, with 9 bases in between. This CDR3 contains 13 residues. The chain's CDR3 is CASSLNRLNEQFF. For the CDR3, the DNA is TGTGCCAGCAGTTTAAACAGGCTGAATGAGCAGTTCTTC.

The chain is built from TRBV4-2 and TRBJ1-6; possible D gene TRBD1, 5 bases. This CDR3 contains 18 residues. Trimming took 1 base from V and 5 from J, leaving 18 bases between them. The germline gives CDR1 LGHNA, CDR2 YNFKEQ. The CDR3 DNA is TGTGCCAGCAGCCAAGCTGGGAAGGGCCCGGGGGATAATTCACCCCTCCACTTT. As protein: CASSQAGKGPGDNSPLHF.

V and J are TRBV27 and TRBJ1-2; D perhaps matches TRBD1 (6 bases). Germline values: CDR1 MNHEY, CDR2 SMNVEV (reference sequence). The germline V and J ends were trimmed by 3 bases and 4 bases, with 9 bases remaining between them. The CDR3 extends over 13 amino acids. This CDR3 reads CASSLTGLYGYTF. In DNA form, the CDR3 reads TGTGCCAGCAGTTTGACAGGACTCTATGGCTACACCTTC.

The CDR3 spells CASSPITSASYEQYF. Here the CDR3 DNA reads TGTGCCAGCTCACCGATAACTAGCGCATCCTACGAGCAGTACTTC. This sequence joins TRBV18 and TRBJ2-7; TRBD2 agrees at 7 bases. CDR3 length: 15 amino acids. The V gene's germline CDR1 is KGHSH and CDR2 LQKENI. V dropped 3 bases and J dropped 1; count of bases not matched to a gene: 6.

The V gene is TRBV30, the J gene TRBJ1-4; no firm D call. The CDR3 length is 16 residues. Trimming cost V 2 bases and J 0 bases, with 13 bases left between them. Per germline, CDR1 GTSNPN and CDR2 SVGIG (reference sequence). CDR3 nucleotide sequence: TGTGCCTGGAGTACCCCGACCCAGGCAACTAATGAAAAACTGTTTTTT. Residues: CAWSTPTQATNEKLFF.

The CDR3 region has the DNA TGTGCCAGCAGGCCCACAGGGCAGGGAAACACCATATATTTT. Translated: CASRPTGQGNTIYF. The gene calls are TRBV6-5 and TRBJ1-3; possibly TRBD1 for D (6 bases). The V end lost 6 bases, the J end lost 4 bases, and 13 bases lay between the germline ends. CDR1 and CDR2 from the germline V gene are MNHEY and SVGAGI. CDR3 length equals 14 residues.

The chain carries TRBV2 and TRBJ2-2, with TRBD1 as a possible D gene (6 bases). The CDR3 totals 14 residues. V was cut by 6 bases and J by 1 base, with 9 bases left in between. Germline CDR1 SNHLY, CDR2 FYNNEI. CDR3: CASRGDKNTGELFF. CDR3 nucleotide sequence: TGTGCCAGCAGGGGGGACAAGAACACCGGGGAGCTGTTTTTT.

The genes are TRBV27 and TRBJ2-1, with TRBD2 identical over 13 bases. Germline V gives CDR1 MNHEY, CDR2 SMNVEV (reference sequence). This CDR3 has 19 amino acids. The J segment lost 7 bases and the V segment lost 5 bases, leaving 17 bases of the junction unmatched. The CDR3: CASSPPGLAGRSFLNEQFF. DNA of the CDR3: TGTGCCAGCAGTCCGCCGGGACTAGCGGGAAGGTCATTCCTGAATGAGCAGTTCTTC.

The chain employs TRBV9 and TRBJ2-1; a possible D gene is TRBD2 (5 bases). The CDR3 covers 14 residues. Germline CDR1 is SGDLS and CDR2 is YYNGEE. V lost 3 bases and J lost 7, with 14 bases in between. The CDR3 coding sequence is TGTGCCAGCAGCGACGGGGAGTCGTGGAATGAGCAGTTCTTC. This codes for CASSDGESWNEQFF.

The gene calls are TRBV12-5 and TRBJ2-1; maybe TRBD2 (5 bases). V lost 1 base, J lost 6 bases, and 13 bases lay in between. Germline assignment: CDR1 LGHNT and CDR2 FRNRAP. The length of the CDR3 is 15 residues. In DNA form, the CDR3 reads TGTGCTAGTGGTTTGGGGACTTACAATGGCAATGAGCAGTTCTTC. It is translated as CASGLGTYNGNEQFF.

V is TRBV19 and J is TRBJ1-5, with unresolved D. V lost 2 bases and J lost 0, with 8 bases in between. Germline V gene sequence: CDR1 LNHDA, CDR2 SQIVND (reference sequence). This CDR3 has 15 residues. CDR3 residues: CASSISTGSNQPQHF. Written as DNA, the CDR3 is TGTGCCAGTAGTATAAGTACGGGTAGCAATCAGCCCCAGCATTTT.

The chain employs TRBV30 and TRBJ1-6; possible D gene TRBD1, 5 bases. This CDR3 comprises 14 residues. Germline V gene lookup returns CDR1 GTSNPN and CDR2 SVGIG (reference sequence). Trimming removed 5 bases at V and 7 bases at J, with 15 bases between. The CDR3 sequence is CAWQGSLTNSPLHF. The CDR3 nucleotides read TGTGCCTGGCAGGGCAGCCTAACGAATTCACCCCTCCACTTT.

Here the CDR3 DNA reads TGTGCCAGCAGCTTAAACGGAGGGTTGGGCTACACCTTC. It specifies CASSLNGGLGYTF. The chain employs TRBV7-2 and TRBJ1-2; D not certain. With 2 bases removed from V and 8 bases from J, the gap between germline ends came to 12 bases. The CDR3 has 13 amino acids. Germline assignment: CDR1 SGHTA and CDR2 FQGNSA.

This clone was detected only once. The J gene is TRBJ2-2, the V gene TRBV5-1; 12 bases fit TRBD2. Trimming cost V 4 bases and J 0 bases; bases outside gene matches: 4. The CDR3 has 17 residues. The germline CDR1 and CDR2 sequences are SGHRS and YFSETQ. The CDR3 sequence is CASSPGLAGTNTGELFF. The CDR3 nucleotides read TGCGCCAGCAGCCCTGGACTAGCGGGGACGAACACCGGGGAGCTGTTTTTT.

The genes are TRBV7-8 and TRBJ2-5; D may be TRBD2 (5 bases). V was trimmed by 5 bases and J by 5 bases, leaving 12 bases between them. Germline V gives CDR1 SGHVS, CDR2 FQNEAQ. This CDR3 region has 13 residues. CDR3 region: CASSRPGGETQYF. The CDR3 region has the DNA TGTGCCAGCAGCCGTCCGGGCGGGGAGACCCAGTACTTC.

The genes are TRBV10-2 and TRBJ2-1; 9 nucleotides agree with TRBD2. Looked up from germline, CDR1 is WSHSY and CDR2 is SAAADI. The CDR3 contains 14 residues. Losses at the gene ends were 8 bases for V and 6 bases for J; bases not matched to a gene: 8. This CDR3 is CASHQGLALNEQFF. CDR3 DNA: TGCGCCAGCCACCAGGGACTAGCTCTCAATGAGCAGTTCTTC.

The chain links TRBV29-1 to TRBJ1-3, with TRBD1 identical over 7 bases. J gave up 2 bases and V 6 bases, and 7 bases lay outside the gene matches. This CDR3 is built from 14 residues. The germline V gene encodes CDR1 SQVTM and CDR2 ANQGSEA. The DNA for the CDR3 is TGCAGCGTCAACAGGGGCCGGACTGGAAACACCATATATTTT. It yields the protein CSVNRGRTGNTIYF.

The chain recombines TRBV21-1 with TRBJ2-1; the table's D call TRBD1 went unverified against the DNA. TRBV21-1 is tagged as a pseudogene. The CDR3 consists of 21 residues. The CDR3 sequence: CATSRGGTGGVGSPSYNEQFF. CDR3 DNA: TGTGCCACTTCTAGGGGTGGAACAGGGGGCGTAGGATCCCCCTCCTACAATGAGCAGTTCTTC.

V is TRBV7-3 and J is TRBJ2-5; perhaps TRBD2 as D (6 bases). V shed 5 bases and J shed 2 bases, with 15 bases lying between them. Germline V gives CDR1 SGHTA, CDR2 FQGTGA. The CDR3 loop spans 15 amino acids. CDR3 residues: CASSPEAGHQETQYF. The CDR3 coding sequence is TGTGCCAGCAGCCCGGAAGCGGGTCATCAAGAGACCCAGTACTTC.

This sequence joins TRBV14 and TRBJ2-3; TRBD2 is a possible D gene (6 bases). The V end was cut by 1 base, the J end by 3 bases, with 20 bases between. Germline V lookup: CDR1 SGHDN, CDR2 FVKESK. CDR3 length equals 18 residues. The CDR3 DNA is TGTGCCAGCAGCCAAGGGACCCCGCTCCTCCGGGGGACAGATACGCAGTATTTT. Protein: CASSQGTPLLRGTDTQYF.